A few counts support the clone carrying this T cell receptor (beta chain). As yet, its antigen is unknown. This specimen belongs to a study of cytomegalovirus exposure and HLA in healthy donors. Study outcomes and limitations: A missense DCLRE1C variant was associated with V- and J-gene trimming of TCR beta chains in a later analysis, and an independent cohort replicated the association. Later, an analysis found that common viral pathogens appeared to be linked with several of the most significant clusters. Later work found most CMV-associated TCR beta chains apparently HLA-restricted.

60 Vbeta and 13 Jbeta primers were used in PCR. Measured with immunoSEQ multiplex PCR; TCRdb has only the in-frame clones, and not every one. The repertoire includes roughly 170,000 clones, 84% of them detected once, and more than 4% sits in the top ten. It was healthy bone marrow donors who served as donors. Germline CDR1 and CDR2: MDHEN and SYDVKM. Trimming stripped 7 bases from V and 4 bases from J, with 14 bases between. The CDR3 has 14 amino acids. The TCR comes from a girl under 18 in good health and CMV-seropositive. The chain joins TRBV28 to TRBJ1-5, with D uncertain. The sequencing sample was made of PBMCs. The CDR3: CASTGAGENQPQHF. CDR3 coding DNA: TGTGCCAGCACCGGAGCGGGCGAGAATCAGCCCCAGCATTTT.